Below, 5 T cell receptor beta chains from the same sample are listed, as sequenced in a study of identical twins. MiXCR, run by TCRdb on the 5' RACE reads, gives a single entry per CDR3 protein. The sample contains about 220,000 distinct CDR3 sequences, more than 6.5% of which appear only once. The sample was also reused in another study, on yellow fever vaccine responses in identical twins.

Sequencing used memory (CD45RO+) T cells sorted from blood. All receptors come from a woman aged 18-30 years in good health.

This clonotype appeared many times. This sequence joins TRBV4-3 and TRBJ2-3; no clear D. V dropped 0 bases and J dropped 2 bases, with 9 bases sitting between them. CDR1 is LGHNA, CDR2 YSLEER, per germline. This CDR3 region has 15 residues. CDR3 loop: CASSQDVAVTDTQYF. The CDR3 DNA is TGCGCCAGCAGCCAAGATGTCGCGGTCACAGATACGCAGTATTTT.

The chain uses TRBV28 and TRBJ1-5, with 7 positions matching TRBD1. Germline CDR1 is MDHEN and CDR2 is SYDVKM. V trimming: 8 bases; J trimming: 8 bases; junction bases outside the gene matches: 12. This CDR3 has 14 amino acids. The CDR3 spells CASRQGGEVEPQHF. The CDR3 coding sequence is TGTGCCAGCCGACAGGGTGGGGAAGTTGAGCCCCAGCATTTT.

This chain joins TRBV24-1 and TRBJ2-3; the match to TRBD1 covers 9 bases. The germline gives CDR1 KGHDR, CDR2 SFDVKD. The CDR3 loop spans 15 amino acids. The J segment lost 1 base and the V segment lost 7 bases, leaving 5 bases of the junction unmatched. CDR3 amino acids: CATSLTGGGTDTQYF. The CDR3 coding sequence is TGTGCCACCAGCCTGACAGGGGGGGGCACAGATACGCAGTATTTT.

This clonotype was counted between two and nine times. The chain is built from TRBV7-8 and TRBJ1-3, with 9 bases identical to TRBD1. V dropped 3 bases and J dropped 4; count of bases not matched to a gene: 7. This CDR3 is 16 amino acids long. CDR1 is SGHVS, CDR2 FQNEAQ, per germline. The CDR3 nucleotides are TGTGCCAGCAGCTTCGACTCCGGGACAGGGGGAAACACCATATATTTT. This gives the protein CASSFDSGTGGNTIYF.

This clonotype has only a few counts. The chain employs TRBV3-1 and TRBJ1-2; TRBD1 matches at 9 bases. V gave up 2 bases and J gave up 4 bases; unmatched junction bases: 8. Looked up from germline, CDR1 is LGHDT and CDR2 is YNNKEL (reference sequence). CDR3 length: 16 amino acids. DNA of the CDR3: TGTGCCAGCAGCCAACGACCGACAGGGGGTCGCTATGGCTACACCTTC. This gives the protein CASSQRPTGGRYGYTF.